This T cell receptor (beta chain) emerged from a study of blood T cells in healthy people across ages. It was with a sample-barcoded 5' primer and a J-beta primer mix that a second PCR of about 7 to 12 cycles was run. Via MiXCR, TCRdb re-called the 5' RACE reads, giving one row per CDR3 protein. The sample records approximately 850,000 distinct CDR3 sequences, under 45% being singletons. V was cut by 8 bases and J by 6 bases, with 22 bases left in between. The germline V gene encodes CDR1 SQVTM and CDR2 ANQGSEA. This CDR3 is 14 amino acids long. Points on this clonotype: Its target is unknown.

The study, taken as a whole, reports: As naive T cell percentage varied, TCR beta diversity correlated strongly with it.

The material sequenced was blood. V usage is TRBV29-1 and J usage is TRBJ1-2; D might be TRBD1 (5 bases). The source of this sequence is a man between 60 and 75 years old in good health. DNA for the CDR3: TGCAGCCAGGCGGGTAAGGGGCCATCGGATGGCTACACCTTC. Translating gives CSQAGKGPSDGYTF.